Each of the 18 T cell receptor beta chains below was sequenced from the same sample in a study of blood T cell repertoires in COVID-19. Profiled with immunoSEQ multiplex PCR; TCRdb holds only in-frame clones, not every one. Counted here are around 99,000 clones, around 78% occurring once; the ten biggest clones make up roughly 20%. Sequencing used peripheral blood. The receptors were gathered from a woman between 55 and 75 years old with acute or convalescent COVID-19.

The V gene is TRBV10-1, the J gene TRBJ2-7; D may be TRBD1 (6 bases). The CDR3 is made up of 13 amino acids. Germline V gives CDR1 WNHNN, CDR2 SYGVQD (reference sequence). The V end was cut by 2 bases, the J end by 3 bases, with 8 bases between. CDR3 residues: CASSEAGDYEQYF. CDR3 DNA: TGCGCCAGCAGTGAGGCAGGGGACTACGAGCAGTACTTC.

This clone appeared a single time. This sequence joins TRBV28 and TRBJ2-1, with 7 nucleotides matching TRBD1. The length of the CDR3 is 19 residues. The germline gives CDR1 MDHEN, CDR2 SYDVKM. The ends lost 7 bases at V and 0 bases at J; junction bases unmatched: 18. For the CDR3, the DNA is TGTGCCAGCACCCCCCCGGGACAGTCACCCTGGAGCTCCTACAATGAGCAGTTCTTC. It is translated as CASTPPGQSPWSSYNEQFF.

The chain uses TRBV28 and TRBJ2-3; TRBD2 might be the D (7 bases). V lost 3 bases and J 2 bases, leaving 12 bases between the germline ends. The CDR3 spans 15 residues. From germline, CDR1 is MDHEN and CDR2 SYDVKM. DNA for the CDR3: TGTGCCAGCAGTTTGGGGGCGGGGGCCACAGATACGCAGTATTTT. Protein: CASSLGAGATDTQYF.

The chain uses TRBV11-3 and TRBJ1-5, with D perhaps matching TRBD1 (5 bases). The V and J ends lost 6 bases and 5 bases respectively, with 14 bases between them. From germline, CDR1 is SGHNT and CDR2 YENEEA. This CDR3 is built from 14 residues. Written as DNA, the CDR3 is TGTGCCAGCAGGGGTGTGGGGGGAGATCAGCCCCAGCATTTT. Its translation: CASRGVGGDQPQHF.

CDR3 sequence: CSASGGGNEQFF. CDR3 DNA: TGCAGTGCTAGTGGGGGCGGCAATGAGCAGTTCTTC. V is TRBV20-1 and J is TRBJ2-1; a possible D gene is TRBD1 (6 bases). With 3 bases removed from V and 6 bases from J, the gap between germline ends came to 9 bases. The germline CDR1 and CDR2 sequences are DFQATT and SNEGSKA (reference sequence). This CDR3 is 12 amino acids long.

The J gene is TRBJ1-2, the V gene TRBV5-5, with D perhaps matching TRBD1 (6 bases). Trimming shortened V by 2 bases and J by 8 bases, and 13 bases separated the two germline ends. Germline V gene sequence: CDR1 SGHKS, CDR2 YYEKEE (reference sequence). This CDR3 region has 13 residues. This CDR3 reads CASSLESDRGYTF. CDR3 DNA: TGTGCCAGCAGCTTAGAGTCCGACAGGGGCTACACCTTC.

In this sample, this clone turned up once. J is TRBJ1-5 and V is TRBV18; D is unclear. V was pared by 2 bases and J by 3 bases, with 11 bases between. Germline CDR1 KGHSH, CDR2 LQKENI. CDR3 length: 15 amino acids. CDR3 loop: CASSPGLLPNQPQHF. DNA for the CDR3: TGTGCCAGCTCACCAGGGCTACTCCCCAATCAGCCCCAGCATTTT.

The genes are TRBV7-9 and TRBJ1-1, with 7 bases lining up with TRBD1. Germline V gene sequence: CDR1 SEHNR, CDR2 FQNEAQ (reference sequence). Trimming at V came to 6 bases and at J to 2 bases, leaving 6 bases not matched to a gene. The CDR3 has 14 residues. The CDR3 DNA follows: TGTGCCAGCAGTTGGGGGACAGCCAACACTGAAGCTTTCTTT. Its protein is CASSWGTANTEAFF.

The V gene is TRBV7-2, the J gene TRBJ2-2, with 11 bases fitting TRBD2. The V gene's germline CDR1 is SGHTA and CDR2 FQGNSA. This CDR3 comprises 15 residues. V trimming: 3 bases; J trimming: 4 bases; junction bases outside the gene matches: 1. The CDR3: CASSFLAGGTGELFF. The CDR3 DNA follows: TGTGCCAGCAGCTTTCTAGCGGGAGGCACCGGGGAGCTGTTTTTT. The whole variable domain, remainder taken from reference TRBV7-2 and TRBJ2-2, is GAGVSQSPSNKVTEKGKDVELRCDPISGHTALYWYRQSLGQGLEFLIYFQGNSAPDKSGLPSDRFSAERTGGSVSTLTIQRTQQEDSAVYLCASSFLAGGTGELFFGEGSRLTVL.

This chain connects TRBV19 to TRBJ2-1; 10 bases agree with TRBD2. The V segment lost 6 bases and the J segment 4 bases; nucleotides outside the gene matches: 6. Germline CDR1 reads LNHDA; CDR2 reads SQIVND (reference sequence). The CDR3 length is 15 residues. For the CDR3, the DNA is TGTGCCAGTAGCAGTCAAGCGGGAGGGTACAATGAGCAGTTCTTC. It is translated as CASSSQAGGYNEQFF.

V gene TRBV24-1 combines with J gene TRBJ1-2; D not resolved. Germline V lookup: CDR1 KGHDR, CDR2 SFDVKD. Trimming shortened V by 0 bases and J by 8 bases, and 6 bases separated the two germline ends. The CDR3 spans 12 residues. The CDR3 loop is CATSDLAYGYTF. The CDR3 DNA reads as TGTGCCACCAGTGATTTGGCGTACGGCTACACCTTC.

The chain joins TRBV20-1 to TRBJ1-5; D perhaps matches TRBD1 (6 bases). Germline CDR1 DFQATT, CDR2 SNEGSKA (reference sequence). There are 15 residues in the CDR3. Trimming pared 6 bases from V and 0 bases from J, leaving 15 bases between. The CDR3 nucleotides read TGCAGTGCCAGTCTACCGGGACATAGCAATCAGCCCCAGCATTTT. Its protein is CSASLPGHSNQPQHF.

The chain joins TRBV28 to TRBJ1-3; D may be TRBD1 (6 bases). Trimming left V 6 bases short and J 3 bases short, with 12 bases between. The CDR3 is made up of 14 amino acids. The germline CDR1 and CDR2 sequences are MDHEN and SYDVKM. For the CDR3, the DNA is TGTGCCAGCAGGATGACAGGCTTTGGAAACACCATATATTTT. It translates to CASRMTGFGNTIYF. Using reference TRBV28 and TRBJ1-3 for the parts outside the CDR3, the full variable domain is DVKVTQSSRYLVKRTGEKVFLECVQDMDHENMFWYRQDPGLGLRLIYFSYDVKMKEKGDIPEGYSVSREKKERFSLILESASTNQTSMYLCASRMTGFGNTIYFGEGSWLTVV.

This chain joins TRBV11-2 and TRBJ2-7, with a weak D call TRBD2 (5 bases). This CDR3 contains 13 residues. The V and J ends lost 6 bases and 3 bases respectively, with 12 bases between them. Per germline, CDR1 SGHAT and CDR2 FQNNGV. The CDR3 here is CASSKIGNYEQYF. The DNA of the CDR3 is TGTGCCAGCAGTAAGATCGGGAACTACGAGCAGTACTTC.

V usage is TRBV7-2 and J usage is TRBJ1-6; the D gene is possibly TRBD1 (6 bases). The germline gives CDR1 SGHTA, CDR2 FQGNSA. The CDR3 runs 15 residues. Trimming stripped 0 bases from V and 7 bases from J, with 10 bases between. Here the CDR3 reads CASSLAQGFNSPLHF. In DNA form, the CDR3 reads TGTGCCAGCAGCTTAGCCCAGGGGTTCAATTCACCCCTCCACTTT.

This clone has a single count. V and J are TRBV12-3 or TRBV12-4 and TRBJ1-2; D is unresolved. Trimming took off 8 bases at V and 7 bases at J, with 8 bases between the two ends. The CDR3 is 10 residues long. The chain's CDR3 is CASGPPGYTF. In DNA form, the CDR3 reads TGTGCCAGCGGGCCGCCTGGCTACACCTTC.

The rearrangement joins TRBV5-6 to TRBJ2-5; 8 nucleotides match TRBD2. The V and J ends lost 1 base and 4 bases, in that order; junction bases with no gene match: 9. The germline V gene encodes CDR1 SGHDT and CDR2 YYEEEE. The CDR3 is 16 amino acids. The CDR3 region is CASSLKAGAFLETQYF. As DNA, the CDR3 is TGTGCCAGCAGCTTGAAAGCGGGAGCGTTCTTAGAGACCCAGTACTTC. The whole variable domain, filled in from reference TRBV5-6 and TRBJ2-5, reads DAGVTQSPTHLIKTRGQQVTLRCSPKSGHDTVSWYQQALGQGPQFIFQYYEEEERQRGNFPDRFSGHQFPNYSSELNVNALLLGDSALYLCASSLKAGAFLETQYFGPGTRLLVL.

This sequence joins TRBV19 and TRBJ1-2; TRBD1 agrees at 9 bases. V gave up 5 bases and J gave up 7 bases; unmatched junction bases: 8. The germline V gene encodes CDR1 LNHDA and CDR2 SQIVND (reference sequence). This CDR3 has 14 residues. The CDR3 region is CASSFRDRASGYTF. The CDR3 nucleotides are TGTGCCAGTAGTTTCCGGGACAGGGCCTCTGGCTACACCTTC. Looking up the rest from reference TRBV19 and TRBJ1-2 gives the full variable domain: DGGITQSPKYLFRKEGQNVTLSCEQNLNHDAMYWYRQDPGQGLRLIYYSQIVNDFQKGDIAEGYSVSREKKESFPLTVTSAQKNPTAFYLCASSFRDRASGYTFGSGTRLTVV.